This record concerns one TCR beta chain sequence. What it recognizes is unknown. This specimen belongs to a study of siplizumab effects on memory and regulatory T cells. Whole-study findings and limits: Naive T cell populations appeared to exhibit greater diversity than memory cells and appeared to be major alloresponse contributors. No more than a minor fraction of alloreactive clones could be traced back to unstimulated subsets.

Measured with immunoSEQ multiplex PCR; TCRdb has only the in-frame clones, and not every one. Here the sample spans roughly 100,000 clones, roughly nine tenths being singletons. Losses at the gene ends were 2 bases for V and 0 bases for J; bases not matched to a gene: 3. The CDR3 is 17 residues long. The V gene's germline CDR1 is SGHAT and CDR2 FQDESV (reference sequence). This clonotype originated in a human donor in good health. The chain carries TRBV11-1 and TRBJ2-4, with 11 positions matching TRBD1. The specimen was CD4+ T cells sorted from blood. Here the CDR3 reads CASSLRGQGEAKNIQYF. The CDR3 DNA reads as TGTGCCAGCAGCTTAAGGGGACAGGGGGAAGCCAAAAACATTCAGTACTTC.